This TCR beta chain was profiled in a study of T cells after yellow fever vaccination. Conversion of TCR transcripts into cDNA relied on 5'RACE template switching, which added a universal primer site and UMIs. TCRdb called the 5' RACE reads again in MiXCR, with one record for every CDR3 protein. The table shows about 630,000 distinct CDR3 sequences, with 9% to 15% occurring only once. This clonotype was observed a handful of times. The CDR3 loop spans 14 amino acids. The germline gives CDR1 SGHRS, CDR2 YFSETQ. Between the trimmed V and J ends, which lost 0 bases and 6 bases, there was a span of 12 bases.

The sequencing used PBMCs, collected on the day of the yellow fever booster vaccination. This chain uses TRBV5-1 with TRBJ1-1; D remains unclear. The receptor was isolated from a man aged 25-45 years who received the YFV17D yellow fever vaccine. The DNA for the CDR3 is TGCGCCAGCAGCTTGGGGGCCCCTATCGCTGAAGCTTTCTTT. It is translated as CASSLGAPIAEAFF.